The clone carrying this T cell receptor (beta chain) was counted ten times or more. Amplification of TCR beta CDR3 regions was performed using RNA transcripts as template. Primed by the HTBI set, a first-round RT-PCR was run on the TCR CDR3. MiXCR was run by TCRdb on the multiplex PCR reads, yielding one entry per CDR3 protein. Of some 510,000 distinct CDR3 sequences in the sample, around 20% were seen once. Trimming stripped 10 bases from V and 7 bases from J, with 10 bases between. The CDR3 contains 10 residues. Germline V CDR1 and CDR2: MNHNS, SASEGT. The source of the sample is a study of T cells in Graves' hyperthyroidism and ophthalmopathy.

The TCR sequence derives from a man aged 18 to 30 with Graves' hyperthyroidism. The rearrangement joins TRBV6-1 to TRBJ1-2; D is undetermined. The sample consisted of blood. CDR3 in amino acids: CATWSSGYTF. The CDR3 region has the DNA TGTGCCACCTGGTCGTCTGGCTACACCTTC.